A selection of T cell receptor beta chains follows, all from one sample in a study of cytotoxic CD8 clonotypes in ibrutinib-treated CLL. Generated by immunoSEQ multiplex PCR, the TCRdb table keeps only in-frame clones and is missing some. The data show 85,000 or so clones, with roughly 77% seen just once and nearly 5% held by the top ten. The sequencing here drew on PBMCs, taken after 12 months of ibrutinib treatment. These receptors all come from a human donor with chronic lymphocytic leukemia. Both conserved end residues are part of each CDR3. Each record gives: J gene, D gene, clone size, V gene, CDR3 protein, CDR3 DNA. The D gene is left open where the match is weak. Only part of the rows carry a size: once, few, many, or a class if the clone is expanded.

TRBJ1-4 . . TRBV28 CASSLSGEKLFF TGTGCCAGCAGTTTATCGGGGGAGAAACTGTTTTTT
TRBJ2-7 . few TRBV27 CATRFGTHSYEQYF TGTGCCACCAGGTTCGGGACTCACTCCTACGAGCAGTACTTC
TRBJ1-1 . . TRBV10-3 CAISESEVREAFF TGTGCCATCAGTGAGTCGGAGGTGAGGGAAGCTTTCTTT
TRBJ2-7 . . TRBV6-6 CASSRNYEQYF TGTGCCAGCAGCCGTAACTACGAGCAGTACTTC
TRBJ1-5 . . TRBV5-3 CARSLWHNRSNQPQHF TGTGCCAGAAGCTTGTGGCACAACAGGAGCAATCAGCCCCAGCATTTT
TRBJ2-3 . . TRBV4-3 CASSRVGGGDTQYF TGCGCCAGCAGCCGAGTCGGGGGAGGTGATACGCAGTATTTT
TRBJ2-2 . . TRBV5-6 CASSSRRWNTGELFF TGTGCCAGCAGCTCGAGACGGTGGAACACCGGGGAGCTGTTTTTT
TRBJ1-1 . . TRBV6-4 CASSDSAWGGTEAFF TGTGCCAGCAGTGACTCGGCGTGGGGTGGCACTGAAGCTTTCTTT
TRBJ2-5 . . TRBV5-8 CASTDTGWETQYF TGTGCCAGCACCGACACAGGGTGGGAGACCCAGTACTTC
TRBJ1-5 . few TRBV6-6 CASSYSRGVNGEPQHF TGTGCCAGCAGTTACTCGCGAGGGGTCAACGGGGAGCCCCAGCATTTT
TRBJ2-1 . . TRBV7-9 CASSGDNEQFF TGTGCCAGCAGCGGGGACAATGAGCAGTTCTTC
TRBJ2-2 . . TRBV5-1 CASSSRLTGELFF TGCGCCAGCAGCTCTCGACTCACCGGGGAGCTGTTTTTT
TRBJ2-3 . . TRBV7-6 CASSDPEAATDTQYF TGTGCCAGCAGCGACCCGGAGGCAGCCACAGATACGCAGTATTTT
TRBJ1-1 . . TRBV5-1 CASSLTVGTEAFF TGCGCCAGCAGCTTAACGGTGGGCACTGAAGCTTTCTTT
TRBJ2-5 . few TRBV25-1 CASSEWPRGGETQYF TGTGCCAGCAGTGAATGGCCCAGGGGGGGGGAGACCCAGTACTTC
TRBJ2-7 TRBD1 . TRBV6-5 CASSPVGTGTYEQYF TGTGCCAGCAGCCCCGTCGGGACAGGGACCTACGAGCAGTACTTC
TRBJ2-3 . . TRBV7-6 CASSPGRRDTQYF TGTGCCAGCAGTCCCGGGAGAAGGGATACGCAGTATTTT
TRBJ1-1 . . TRBV5-1 CASSLLGNTEAFF TGCGCCAGCAGCTTGCTAGGGAACACTGAAGCTTTCTTT
TRBJ2-1 TRBD2 . TRBV4-3 CASSPPGLGPWEQFF TGCGCCAGCAGCCCTCCGGGACTAGGGCCTTGGGAGCAGTTCTTC
TRBJ2-7 . . TRBV15 CATSPPGPNYEQYF TGTGCCACCAGCCCGCCAGGGCCTAACTACGAGCAGTACTTC
TRBJ2-3 TRBD2 . TRBV19 CASSDLGGVDTQYF TGTGCCAGTAGCGATCTGGGGGGGGTAGATACGCAGTATTTT
TRBJ2-2 . . TRBV6-5 CASSYSWRRELFF TGTGCCAGCAGTTACTCATGGCGTCGGGAGCTGTTTTTT
TRBJ2-1 TRBD2 . TRBV5-1 CASSSSGGSYNEQFF TGCGCCAGCAGCTCTAGCGGGGGTTCCTACAATGAGCAGTTCTTC
TRBJ1-1 . . TRBV27 CASRGMNTEAFF TGTGCCAGCAGGGGCATGAACACTGAAGCTTTCTTT
TRBJ2-3 TRBD2 . TRBV4-1 CASSQLGLSTDTQYF TGCGCCAGCAGCCAGCTGGGACTAAGCACAGATACGCAGTATTTT
TRBJ2-7 TRBD1 . TRBV6-1 CASSEGTGRSYEQYF TGTGCCAGCAGTGAAGGGACAGGGCGATCCTACGAGCAGTACTTC
TRBJ1-2 . . TRBV2 CASSEVGPGAMTYGYTF TGTGCCAGCAGTGAAGTGGGGCCAGGAGCCATGACATATGGCTACACCTTC
TRBJ2-3 TRBD2 few TRBV10-3 CAISYTSGSLGGRTDTQYF TGTGCCATCAGTTATACTAGCGGGAGTCTTGGCGGTCGCACAGATACGCAGTATTTT
TRBJ1-1 . . TRBV9 CASSVDSGPREAFF TGTGCCAGCAGCGTAGATTCGGGACCCCGGGAGGCTTTCTTT
TRBJ2-5 TRBD2 . TRBV7-3 CASSLTGTSGRPQYF TGTGCCAGCAGCTTAACGGGGACTAGCGGGAGACCCCAGTACTTC
TRBJ2-7 . . TRBV2 CASMAAPREEQYF TGTGCCAGCATGGCGGCCCCTCGGGAGGAGCAGTACTTC
TRBJ1-3 . . TRBV27 CASSWDSGNTIYF TGTGCCAGCAGTTGGGACTCTGGAAACACCATATATTTT
TRBJ2-2 . once TRBV28 CASSLADTGELFF TGTGCCAGCAGTTTGGCTGACACCGGGGAGCTGTTTTTT
TRBJ2-1 . . TRBV6-6 CASSQTGSSYNEQFF TGTGCCAGCAGCCAGACGGGGAGCTCCTACAATGAGCAGTTCTTC
TRBJ1-1 . . TRBV7-8 CASSLARQGPRAFF TGTGCCAGCAGCTTAGCAAGGCAGGGCCCCCGGGCTTTCTTT
TRBJ2-5 . . TRBV9 CASSVGTAVGQETQYF TGTGCCAGCAGCGTAGGAACGGCAGTCGGGCAAGAGACCCAGTACTTC
TRBJ1-4 . many TRBV13 CASSSYFNEKLFF TGTGCCAGCAGTTCCTATTTTAATGAAAAACTGTTTTTT
TRBJ1-6 . . TRBV30 CAWTRSLPDSPLHF TGTGCCTGGACTCGCTCGCTACCCGATTCACCCCTCCACTTT
TRBJ2-7 . . TRBV4-2 CASSPQGSRTTSYEQYF TGTGCCAGCAGCCCCCAAGGGTCGCGGACGACCTCCTACGAGCAGTACTTC
TRBJ2-1 . once TRBV19 CASSIGGQSYNEQFF TGTGCCAGTAGTATAGGGGGGCAATCCTACAATGAGCAGTTCTTC
TRBJ1-6 . . TRBV28 CASRTTSGTYNSPLHF TGTGCCAGCAGGACTACCTCCGGGACCTATAATTCACCCCTCCACTTT
TRBJ2-2 . . TRBV30 CAWSVGNTGELFF TGTGCCTGGAGTGTCGGGAACACCGGGGAGCTGTTTTTT
TRBJ2-2 TRBD2 . TRBV7-2 CASSPPSASGRGRTGELFF TGTGCCAGCAGTCCCCCCTCGGCTAGCGGGAGAGGGAGGACCGGGGAGCTGTTTTTT
TRBJ2-5 TRBD1 . TRBV27 CASSPTRNRGHQETQYF TGTGCCAGCAGTCCGACGAGGAACAGGGGCCACCAAGAGACCCAGTACTTC
TRBJ1-1 . . TRBV19 CASSRGANTEAFF TGTGCCAGTAGCCGGGGGGCGAACACTGAAGCTTTCTTT
TRBJ2-6 . few TRBV18 CASSAKGRSGANVLTF TGTGCCAGCTCGGCAAAGGGGAGGTCTGGGGCCAACGTCCTGACTTTC
TRBJ1-6 . . TRBV19 CASSPAVVGGAPLHF TGTGCCAGTAGTCCAGCGGTCGTCGGCGGGGCCCCCCTCCACTTT
TRBJ1-2 TRBD1 few TRBV10-3 CAISESMGTGVNYGYTF TGTGCCATCAGTGAGTCGATGGGGACAGGGGTGAACTATGGCTACACCTTC
TRBJ2-7 TRBD2 few TRBV5-1 CASSLFAGEGYEQYF TGCGCCAGCAGCTTGTTTGCGGGAGAGGGGTACGAGCAGTACTTC
TRBJ2-1 TRBD2 . TRBV7-9 CASTILAGSNEQFF TGTGCCAGCACCATCCTAGCGGGGAGTAATGAGCAGTTCTTC
TRBJ2-7 . . TRBV9 CASSVGGSYEQYF TGTGCCAGCAGCGTGGGTGGGTCCTACGAGCAGTACTTC
TRBJ2-1 . . TRBV28 CASSLGVGEQFF TGTGCCAGCAGTCTAGGGGTTGGGGAGCAGTTCTTC
TRBJ2-3 . . TRBV7-2 CASSLTGLAWRDTQYF TGTGCCAGCAGCTTAACAGGGCTAGCTTGGCGAGATACGCAGTATTTT
TRBJ2-3 TRBD2 . TRBV10-3 CAISESRGGGSTDTQYF TGTGCCATCAGTGAGTCTCGGGGGGGCGGTAGCACAGATACGCAGTATTTT
TRBJ1-5 . . TRBV7-8 CASSLEWGRGGPQHF TGTGCCAGCAGCTTAGAGTGGGGGCGGGGGGGGCCCCAGCATTTT